The next 13 T cell receptor beta chains were all read from a single sample in a study of vaccination and CD4 T cells after COVID-19. As to treatment: approximately 9-day PBMC culture with coronavirus spike peptide pools or control peptides (ViraFEST assay). The collection of CD4+ T cells from the unexposed donor took place before the COVID-19 pandemic (2011-2018). These receptors have no known antigen. Oncomine TCR Beta short-read sequencing was applied to DNA from cultured CD4+ T cells. Scientists extracted genomic DNA from CD4+ T cells grown in culture. TCRdb used MiXCR to reprocess the PCR reads, holding one entry per CDR3 protein. The sample lists 10,000 or so distinct CDR3 sequences; roughly 40% were seen once. The sequenced sample was CD4+ T cells from blood, cultured in vitro. These receptors all come from a human donor in good health.

The chain is built from TRBV7-3 and TRBJ2-5; the match to TRBD2 covers 12 bases. The trim removed 5 bases at V and 2 bases at J, leaving 3 bases unmatched. Germline V gene sequence: CDR1 SGHTA, CDR2 FQGTGA. The CDR3 contains 15 residues. The CDR3: CASSRGLAGQETQYF. As DNA, the CDR3 is TGTGCCAGCAGCCGCGGACTAGCGGGACAAGAGACCCAGTACTTC.

The genes are TRBV30 and TRBJ2-1, with 10 bases aligning to TRBD2. The CDR3 covers 16 residues. Germline V gives CDR1 GTSNPN, CDR2 SVGIG (reference sequence). V was clipped by 2 bases and J by 10 bases; unmatched bases: 14. This CDR3 is CAWSPRGTSEPGEQFF. In DNA form, the CDR3 reads TGTGCCTGGAGTCCACGGGGGACTAGCGAACCTGGGGAGCAGTTCTTC.

V and J are TRBV20-1 and TRBJ2-3, with TRBD2 matching over 7 bases. CDR1 and CDR2 (germline): DFQATT, SNEGSKA (reference sequence). The junction had 11 bases not matched to a gene; V was cut back by 4 bases and J by 1 base. CDR3 size: 16 residues. The CDR3 DNA sequence: TGCAGTGCTAACCTCTGGGGAAGCGGGGGCACAGATACGCAGTATTTT. It codes for CSANLWGSGGTDTQYF.

This clonotype was counted a few times. CDR3 residues: CASSYGTARNSPLHF. For the CDR3, the DNA is TGTGCCAGCAGTTACGGGACAGCAAGGAATTCACCCCTCCACTTT. This chain links TRBV6-2 or TRBV6-3 with TRBJ1-6, with 7 positions matching TRBD1. Germline lookup yields CDR1 MNHEY and CDR2 SVGEGT. The CDR3 is 15 amino acids. The V and J ends lost 2 bases and 7 bases, in that order; junction bases with no gene match: 5.

The sample holds a few counts of this clonotype. The chain employs TRBV20-1 and TRBJ2-7; 8 bases line up with TRBD2. Looked up from germline, CDR1 is DFQATT and CDR2 is SNEGSKA (reference sequence). V shed 6 bases, J shed 7 bases, and the junction held 11 bases outside the gene matches. This CDR3 contains 13 residues. The CDR3 DNA is TGCAGTGCGAGAATACTCGTAGCGGGGGAGCAGTACTTC. This codes for CSARILVAGEQYF.

The chain uses TRBV2 and TRBJ2-1, with 7 bases matching TRBD1. Germline lookup yields CDR1 SNHLY and CDR2 FYNNEI. The length of the CDR3 is 17 residues. The V segment lost 1 base and the J segment 7 bases; nucleotides outside the gene matches: 13. The CDR3 nucleotides are TGTGCCAGCAGTGAAGGGCCGGGACAGTGGGCTTGGAATGAGCAGTTCTTC. Its translation is CASSEGPGQWAWNEQFF.

The genes are TRBV6-2 or TRBV6-3 and TRBJ2-5; 9 bases map to TRBD2. Germline V gene lookup returns CDR1 MNHEY and CDR2 SVGEGT. This CDR3 comprises 16 residues. The V gene end was trimmed by 6 bases and the J gene end by 2 bases; junction bases not matched to a gene: 10. The CDR3 loop reads CASSPFLAGIQETQYF. The DNA of the CDR3 is TGTGCCAGCAGCCCGTTCCTAGCGGGAATACAAGAGACCCAGTACTTC.

The CDR3: CAISEGHKNSGANVLTF. The CDR3 DNA is TGTGCCATCAGTGAGGGACATAAAAACTCTGGGGCCAACGTCCTGACTTTC. The chain is built from TRBV10-3 and TRBJ2-6, with a possible D match to TRBD1 (5 bases). The germline V gene has CDR1 ENHRY and CDR2 SYGVKD. Trimming shortened V by 2 bases and J by 0 bases, and 11 bases separated the two germline ends. The CDR3 has 17 residues.

This chain uses TRBV7-3 with TRBJ2-7, with 7 nucleotides matching TRBD1. J gave up 2 bases and V 3 bases, and 1 base lay outside the gene matches. CDR1 is SGHTA, CDR2 FQGTGA, per germline. The CDR3 is 13 amino acids. The chain's CDR3 is CASSLGQPYEQYF. Here the CDR3 DNA reads TGTGCCAGCAGCTTGGGACAGCCCTACGAGCAGTACTTC.

This sequence joins TRBV24-1 and TRBJ2-1; D might be TRBD1 or TRBD2, each matching 5 bases. This CDR3 spans 15 amino acids. The ends were cut back, 3 bases at V and 5 bases at J, with 13 bases in the middle. The germline V gene encodes CDR1 KGHDR and CDR2 SFDVKD. CDR3 amino acids: CATSDPQRGDNEQFF. The CDR3 DNA sequence: TGTGCCACCAGTGATCCCCAACGAGGGGACAATGAGCAGTTCTTC.

The J gene is TRBJ1-2, the V gene TRBV29-1, with D tentatively TRBD1 (5 bases). The CDR3 has 13 amino acids. V shed 4 bases and J shed 4 bases, with 13 bases lying between them. Per the germline V gene, CDR1 is SQVTM and CDR2 is ANQGSEA. The CDR3 sequence: CSVVPRQSYGYTF. The CDR3 bases are TGCAGCGTTGTACCTCGACAGAGCTATGGCTACACCTTC. Using reference TRBV29-1 and TRBJ1-2 for the parts outside the CDR3, the full variable domain is SAVISQKPSRDICQRGTSLTIQCQVDSQVTMMFWYRQQPGQSLTLIATANQGSEATYESGFVIDKFPISRPNLTFSTLTVSNMSPEDSSIYLCSVVPRQSYGYTFGSGTRLTVV.

This clonotype has a handful of counts. V is TRBV6-1 and J is TRBJ1-2; possible D gene TRBD1, 5 bases. Trimming removed 6 bases at V and 4 bases at J, with 9 bases between. This CDR3 comprises 12 residues. Germline-derived CDR1 and CDR2 are MNHNS and SASEGT. The CDR3 loop reads CASRGQVYGYTF. CDR3 DNA: TGTGCCAGCAGGGGGCAGGTCTATGGCTACACCTTC.

This clonotype showed up just a few times. The chain uses TRBV7-9 and TRBJ2-7; D may be TRBD2 (6 bases). The germline gives CDR1 SEHNR, CDR2 FQNEAQ (reference sequence). This CDR3 is built from 15 residues. With 6 bases removed from V and 3 bases from J, the gap between germline ends came to 18 bases. The DNA for the CDR3 is TGTGCCAGCAGTCCTCCCTCTAGCGTACACTACGAGCAGTACTTC. Translated, it gives CASSPPSSVHYEQYF.